This T cell receptor (beta chain) was observed in a study of T cells in Graves' hyperthyroidism and ophthalmopathy. About the research overall: At the time of initial diagnosis and before any treatment, peripheral blood was collected.

The definition of stable Graves' hyperthyroidism was no ophthalmopathy progression within 18 months. Disease duration under 2 months; hyperthyroidism patients were aged 18 to 65. General study results and limits: Researchers found most expanded thyroid clonotypes above 0.001 in blood as well.

At least ten counts were recorded for this clonotype. Its antigen is still unknown. Amplification of TCR beta CDR3 regions was performed using RNA transcripts as template. Initially, a first-round RT-PCR of the TCR CDR3 employed the HTBI primer set. TCRdb re-analysed the multiplex PCR reads in MiXCR, keeping a single row per CDR3 protein. This table holds around 450,000 distinct CDR3 sequences, roughly 15% found once. The receptor comes from a woman younger than 35 with Graves' hyperthyroidism. Source material: blood.

In DNA, the CDR3 is TGTGCCAGCAGTTTACGGAACATGAACACTGAAGCTTTCTTT. Protein sequence: CASSLRNMNTEAFF. The rearrangement joins TRBV27 to TRBJ1-1; D is undetermined. This CDR3 spans 14 amino acids. With 2 bases removed from V and 0 bases from J, the gap between germline ends came to 7 bases. Germline lookup yields CDR1 MNHEY and CDR2 SMNVEV (reference sequence).